This TCR beta chain derives from a study of Graves' ophthalmopathy and Graves' hyperthyroidism listed by TCRdb under 2018. About the study as a whole: Stable hyperthyroidism was defined as no progression to ophthalmopathy within 18 months of follow-up. The study used TCR beta repertoire signatures to distinguish Graves' ophthalmopathy from Graves' hyperthyroidism and to predict progression to ophthalmopathy. In over 5 hyperthyroidism patients, the T-cell repertoire of thyroid tissue was compared with the T-cell repertoire of blood. In total, 135 blood samples were TCR-sequenced: approximately 42 ophthalmopathy, some 75 hyperthyroidism and roughly 17 hyperthyroidism-to-ophthalmopathy patients. Once sampling was done, hyperthyroidism patients were given methimazole at a starting dose of 30 mg daily, while ophthalmopathy patients were given high-dose intravenous methylprednisolone. An independent validation cohort comprised some 19 hyperthyroidism patients and some 16 patients who later progressed from hyperthyroidism to ophthalmopathy. To explore V-J signatures distinguishing ophthalmopathy from hyperthyroidism, a discovery set of 100 patients (around 44 ophthalmopathy, 57 stable hyperthyroidism) was enrolled.

CDR1 and CDR2 are drawn from the germline V gene: ENHRY, SYGVKD. Measured from the cysteine to the phenylalanine, the CDR3 is 15 residues long. Solely the CDR3 DNA is kept, with 45 bases framed from the first base. V is cut by 5 bases and J by 5 bases, and the space between the germline ends is 18 bases. Points the paper makes about the study in general: In cross-validation, the 13-signature model distinguished ophthalmopathy from stable hyperthyroidism with just over 85% sensitivity and around 81% specificity, and in the test set the corresponding values were about 80% and 75%. In validation, the model predicted ophthalmopathy progression with nearly 71% sensitivity and around 72% specificity; fewer than 15 predicted patients were CT-confirmed with GO in a median of about 6.1 months. Sample size was not predetermined statistically, and investigators were not blinded to group allocation. Most expanded thyroid clonotypes with frequency above 0.001 were also detected in blood, suggesting blood repertoires may reflect the thyroid immune response.

For repertoire sequencing, the TCR beta CDR3 regions were amplified from RNA transcripts. A first-round RT-PCR used HTBI primers with the Qiagen OneStep RT-PCR kit, followed by a second-round multiplex PCR, size selection and purification. Libraries were sequenced on an Illumina HiSeq2000 using paired-end 100 bp reads. Under the source paper's analysis protocol: SOAPnuke was used to process the reads, removing any read that contained adapters or uncalled bases, had a mean Phred below 15, or lacked an exact match to the constant primer or identifier. COPE v1.2.5 was used to merge the high-quality paired reads. Unique nucleotide sequences were defined as clonotypes and aligned to IMGT TRB V, D and J references using MiTCR v1.1. The analysis was limited to V-J combinations with a frequency above 0.0001, which together covered approximately 99% of the repertoires. For each V-J combination, a TCR clonal expansion and chaos score was defined as F50 clonal expansion divided by the chaos observed in the TCRdist matrix. Welch's t-statistics and random forest were used to reduce features to more than ten V-J combinations, which were fed into a naive Bayes classifier. The Morisita-Horn index was used to measure how similar the thyroid and blood repertoires were. TCRdb handled the public reads itself, with Q25 trimming in fastp and clone calling in MiXCR, and kept productive beta chains. CDR3 protein duplicates are merged, each entry listing the most common genes and DNA. The V and J calls and clone size are TCRdb's, not the authors'. Across this sample there are over a million distinct CDR3 sequences, with roughly two fifths seen only once. The ten largest clones represent 8.5% to 14% of the sample.

Turning to this clonotype: Its antigen is still unknown. One base away there is no much larger clone; base qualities are not given.

Patients with hyperthyroidism were aged 18 to 65 years, had been newly diagnosed, and had a disease duration of less than 2 months. Patients with other autoimmune diseases, uncontrolled infections, pregnancy or lactation were excluded from the study. Diagnosis relied on clinical symptoms, serum thyroxine, TRAb, thyroid ultrasound and orbital computed tomography. Total RNA was extracted with Trizol reagent and quality-checked on an Agilent 2100 Bioanalyzer. Sequencing was done on a sample of peripheral blood or thyroid tissue (not recorded which). This sequence uses TRBV10-3 and TRBJ1-2, with the D segment identity uncertain. The clonotype originates from an adult man with Graves' hyperthyroidism. The encoded CDR3 is CAISLAGSVQYGYTF. In nucleotides, the sequence is TGTGCCATCAGTTTAGCTGGCTCCGTCCAGTATGGCTACACCTTC.